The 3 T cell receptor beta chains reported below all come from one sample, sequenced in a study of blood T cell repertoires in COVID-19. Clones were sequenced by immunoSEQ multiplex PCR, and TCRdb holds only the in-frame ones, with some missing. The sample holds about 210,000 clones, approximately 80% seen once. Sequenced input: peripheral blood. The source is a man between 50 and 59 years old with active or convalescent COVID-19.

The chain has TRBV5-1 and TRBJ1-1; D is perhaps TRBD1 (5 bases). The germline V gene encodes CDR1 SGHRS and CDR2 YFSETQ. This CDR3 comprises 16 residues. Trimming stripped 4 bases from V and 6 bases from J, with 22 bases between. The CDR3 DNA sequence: TGCGCCAGCAGCCAGAACTCGGACACCCTAAGGGCTGAAGCTTTCTTT. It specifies CASSQNSDTLRAEAFF.

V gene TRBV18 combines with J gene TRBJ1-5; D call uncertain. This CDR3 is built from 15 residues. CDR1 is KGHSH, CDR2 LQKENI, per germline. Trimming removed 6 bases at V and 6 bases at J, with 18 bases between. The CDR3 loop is CASSGGGGYSQPQHF. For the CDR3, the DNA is TGTGCCAGCTCCGGTGGAGGAGGTTATAGTCAGCCCCAGCATTTT. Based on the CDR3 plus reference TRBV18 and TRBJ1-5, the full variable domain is NAGVMQNPRHLVRRRGQEARLRCSPMKGHSHVYWYRQLPEEGLKFMVYLQKENIIDESGMPKERFSAEFPKEGPSILRIQQVVRGDSAAYFCASSGGGGYSQPQHFGDGTRLSIL.

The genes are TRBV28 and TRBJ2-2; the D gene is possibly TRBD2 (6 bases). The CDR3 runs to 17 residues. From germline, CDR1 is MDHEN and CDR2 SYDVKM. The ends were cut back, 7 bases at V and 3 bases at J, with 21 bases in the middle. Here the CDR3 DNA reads TGTGCCAGCACCAGTCATGGAGGGGAATCGTACACCGGGGAGCTGTTTTTT. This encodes CASTSHGGESYTGELFF.